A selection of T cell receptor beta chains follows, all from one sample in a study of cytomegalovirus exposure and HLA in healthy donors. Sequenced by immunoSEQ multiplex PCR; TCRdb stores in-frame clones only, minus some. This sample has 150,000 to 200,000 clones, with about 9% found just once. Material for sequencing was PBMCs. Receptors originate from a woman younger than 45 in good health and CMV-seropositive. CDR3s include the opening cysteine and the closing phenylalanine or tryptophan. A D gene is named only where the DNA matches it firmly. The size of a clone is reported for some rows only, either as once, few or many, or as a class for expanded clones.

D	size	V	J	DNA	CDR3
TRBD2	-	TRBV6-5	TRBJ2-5	TGTGCCAGCAGTCCGCGGCGGACTAGCCAAGAGACCCAGTACTTC	CASSPRRTSQETQYF
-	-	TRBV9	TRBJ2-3	TGTGCCAGCAGCTTCCTCACAGATACGCAGTATTTT	CASSFLTDTQYF
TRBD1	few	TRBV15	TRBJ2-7	TGTGCCACCAGCCTGGACAGGGGGGACTACGAGCAGTACTTC	CATSLDRGDYEQYF
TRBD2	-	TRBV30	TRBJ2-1	TGTGCCTGGAGACTAGCGGGCACCTCCTACAATGAGCAGTTCTTC	CAWRLAGTSYNEQFF
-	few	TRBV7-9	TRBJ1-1	TGTGCCAGCAGCCCCTCCAGTAATCAGGGGGCTTTCTTT	CASSPSSNQGAFF
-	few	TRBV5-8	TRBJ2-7	TGTGCCAGCAGTCGAGCCTACGAGCAGTACTTC	CASSRAYEQYF
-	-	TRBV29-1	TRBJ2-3	TGCAGCGTTGAATGTTTTATCCAGGCGTCTGGCACAGATACGCAGTATTTT	CSVECFIQASGTDTQYF
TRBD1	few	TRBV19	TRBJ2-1	TGTGCCAGTAGTTGTCCAGGGGGCGCGTGCAATGAGCAGTTCTTC	CASSCPGGACNEQFF
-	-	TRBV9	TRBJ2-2	TGTGCCAGCAGCGTAGGAGATGGTACCGGGGAGCTGTTTTTT	CASSVGDGTGELFF
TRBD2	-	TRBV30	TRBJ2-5	TGTGCCTGGAGTGAGGGACTAGCGGGAGAGACCCAGTACTTC	CAWSEGLAGETQYF
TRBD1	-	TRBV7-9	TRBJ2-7	TGTGCCAGCAGCTCCCTTGCTAGGGGGCCCCGGGAGCAGTACTTC	CASSSLARGPREQYF
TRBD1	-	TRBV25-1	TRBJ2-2	TGTGCCAGCAGCCGAGGGGGCGGCACCGGGGAGCTGTTTTTT	CASSRGGGTGELFF
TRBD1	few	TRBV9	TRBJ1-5	TGTGCCAGCAGCGTAGACGGACAGGGATTTAGGCCCCAGCATTTT	CASSVDGQGFRPQHF
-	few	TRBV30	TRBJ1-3	TGTGCCTGGAGGGGGCAGTCCAGCTCTGGAAACACCATATATTTT	CAWRGQSSSGNTIYF
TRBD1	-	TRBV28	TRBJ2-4	TGTGCCAGCACCACCCCCGGACAGGTAAAAAACATTCAGTACTTC	CASTTPGQVKNIQYF
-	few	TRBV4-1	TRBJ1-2	TGCGCCAGCAGCCAAGGGACAGACTATCTCTATGGCTACACCTTC	CASSQGTDYLYGYTF
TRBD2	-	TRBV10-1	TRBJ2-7	TGCGCCAGCAGTGAGAATAGCGGGAGAAACGAGCAGTACTTC	CASSENSGRNEQYF
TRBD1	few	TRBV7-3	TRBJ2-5	TGTGCCAGCAGCTTAGACAGGGGGCCGCAAGAGACCCAGTACTTC	CASSLDRGPQETQYF
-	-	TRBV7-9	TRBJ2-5	TGTGCCAGCAGCTTTAACAGGGACCAAGAGACCCAGTACTTC	CASSFNRDQETQYF
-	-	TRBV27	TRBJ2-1	TGTGCCAGCCGCCGGAGGAGTCGGGTTAATGAGCAGTTCTTC	CASRRRSRVNEQFF